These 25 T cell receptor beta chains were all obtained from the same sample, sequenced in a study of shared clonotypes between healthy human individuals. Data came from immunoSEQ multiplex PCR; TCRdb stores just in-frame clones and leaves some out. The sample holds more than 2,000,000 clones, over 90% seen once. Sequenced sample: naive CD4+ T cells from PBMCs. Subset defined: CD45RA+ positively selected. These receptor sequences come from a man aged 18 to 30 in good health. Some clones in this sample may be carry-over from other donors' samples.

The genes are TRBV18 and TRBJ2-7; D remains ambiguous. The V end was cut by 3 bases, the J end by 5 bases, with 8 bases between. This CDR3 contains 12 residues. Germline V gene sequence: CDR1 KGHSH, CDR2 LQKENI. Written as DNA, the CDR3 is TGTGCCAGCTCACCGTCCGTCGACGAGCAGTACTTC. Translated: CASSPSVDEQYF.

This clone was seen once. The CDR3 DNA sequence: TGTGCCAGCACCAAAAGGGGAGCGTGGGCTGAAGCTTTCTTT. It translates to CASTKRGAWAEAFF. The chain carries TRBV6-6 and TRBJ1-1; a weak D match, TRBD1 (5 bases). The germline CDR1 and CDR2 sequences are MNHNY and SVGAGI (reference sequence). This CDR3 has 14 amino acids. V shed 7 bases and J shed 6 bases, with 18 bases lying between them.

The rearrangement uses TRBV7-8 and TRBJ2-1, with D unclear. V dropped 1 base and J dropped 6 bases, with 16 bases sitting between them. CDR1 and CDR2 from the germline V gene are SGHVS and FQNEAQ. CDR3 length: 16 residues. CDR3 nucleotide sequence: TGTGCCAGCAGCTTAGTGACTTCGAATAATGTCAATGAGCAGTTCTTC. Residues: CASSLVTSNNVNEQFF.

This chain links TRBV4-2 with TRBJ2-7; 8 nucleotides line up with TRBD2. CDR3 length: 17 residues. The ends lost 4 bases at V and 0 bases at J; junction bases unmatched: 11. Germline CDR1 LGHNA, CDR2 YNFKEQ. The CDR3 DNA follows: TGTGCCAGCAGCCCGACGGGGCGGGGGGCTCTCTCCTACGAGCAGTACTTC. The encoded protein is CASSPTGRGALSYEQYF.

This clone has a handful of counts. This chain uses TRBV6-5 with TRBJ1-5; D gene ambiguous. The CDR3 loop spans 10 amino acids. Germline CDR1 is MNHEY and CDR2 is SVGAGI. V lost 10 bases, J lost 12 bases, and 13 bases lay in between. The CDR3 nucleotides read TGTGCCACCAGCCCCGTAGGCCAGCATTTT. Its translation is CATSPVGQHF.

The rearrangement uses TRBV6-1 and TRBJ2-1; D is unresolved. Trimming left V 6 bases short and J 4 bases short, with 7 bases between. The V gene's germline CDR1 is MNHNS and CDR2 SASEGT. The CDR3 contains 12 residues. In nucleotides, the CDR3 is TGTGCCAGCAGAAGAGAATACAATGAGCAGTTCTTC. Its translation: CASRREYNEQFF.

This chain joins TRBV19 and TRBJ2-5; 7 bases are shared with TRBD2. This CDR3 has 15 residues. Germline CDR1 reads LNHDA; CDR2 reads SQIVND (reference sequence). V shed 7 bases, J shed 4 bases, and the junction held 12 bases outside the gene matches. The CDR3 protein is CASTPLGGGRETQYF. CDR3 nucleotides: TGTGCCAGTACCCCATTGGGGGGGGGAAGAGAGACCCAGTACTTC.

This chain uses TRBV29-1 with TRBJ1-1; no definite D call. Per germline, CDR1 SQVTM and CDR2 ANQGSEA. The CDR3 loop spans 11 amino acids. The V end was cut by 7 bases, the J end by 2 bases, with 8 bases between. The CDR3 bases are TGCAGCGGGTTCGGAAACACTGAAGCTTTCTTT. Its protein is CSGFGNTEAFF. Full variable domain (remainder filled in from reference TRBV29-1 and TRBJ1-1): SAVISQKPSRDICQRGTSLTIQCQVDSQVTMMFWYRQQPGQSLTLIATANQGSEATYESGFVIDKFPISRPNLTFSTLTVSNMSPEDSSIYLCSGFGNTEAFFGQGTRLTVV.

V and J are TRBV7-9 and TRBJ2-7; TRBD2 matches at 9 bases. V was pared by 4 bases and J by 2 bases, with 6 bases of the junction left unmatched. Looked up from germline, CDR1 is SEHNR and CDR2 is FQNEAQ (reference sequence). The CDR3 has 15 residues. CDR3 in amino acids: CASSSDSGSAYEQYF. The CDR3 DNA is TGTGCCAGCAGCTCCGATAGCGGGAGCGCCTACGAGCAGTACTTC. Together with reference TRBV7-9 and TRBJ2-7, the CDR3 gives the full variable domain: DTGVSQNPRHKITKRGQNVTFRCDPISEHNRLYWYRQTLGQGPEFLTYFQNEAQLEKSRLLSDRFSAERPKGSFSTLEIQRTEQGDSAMYLCASSSDSGSAYEQYFGPGTRLTVT.

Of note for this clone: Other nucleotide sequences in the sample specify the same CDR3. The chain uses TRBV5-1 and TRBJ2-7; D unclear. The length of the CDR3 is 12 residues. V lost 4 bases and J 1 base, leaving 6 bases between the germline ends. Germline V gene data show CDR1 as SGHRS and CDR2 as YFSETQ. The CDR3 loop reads CASSPGSYEQYF. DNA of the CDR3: TGCGCCAGCAGCCCCGGGTCCTACGAGCAGTACTTC.

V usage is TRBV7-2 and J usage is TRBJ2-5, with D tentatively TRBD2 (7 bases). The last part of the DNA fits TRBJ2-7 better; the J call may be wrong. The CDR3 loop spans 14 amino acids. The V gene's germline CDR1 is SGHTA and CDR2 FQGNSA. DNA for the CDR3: TGTGCCAGCAGCTTACTCGGGCGGGGGCTCGAGCAGTACTTC. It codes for CASSLLGRGLEQYF.

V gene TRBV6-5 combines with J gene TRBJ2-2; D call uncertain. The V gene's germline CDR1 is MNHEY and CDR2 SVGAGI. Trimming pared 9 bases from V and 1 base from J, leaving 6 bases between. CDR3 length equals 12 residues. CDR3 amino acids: CASHGNTGELFF. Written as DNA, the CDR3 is TGTGCCAGTCACGGGAACACCGGGGAGCTGTTTTTT.

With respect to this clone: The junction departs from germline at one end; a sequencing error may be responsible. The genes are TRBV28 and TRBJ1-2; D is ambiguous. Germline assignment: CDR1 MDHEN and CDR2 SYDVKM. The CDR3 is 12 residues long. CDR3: CVSSLKSYGYTF. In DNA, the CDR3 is TGTGTCAGCAGTTTGAAGAGCTATGGCTACACCTTC.

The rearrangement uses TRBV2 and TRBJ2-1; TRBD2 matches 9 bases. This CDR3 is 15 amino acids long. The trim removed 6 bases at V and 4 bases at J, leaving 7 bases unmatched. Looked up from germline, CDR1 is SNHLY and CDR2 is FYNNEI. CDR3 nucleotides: TGTGCCAGCAGCCAGGCCCTAGCGGGATACAATGAGCAGTTCTTC. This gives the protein CASSQALAGYNEQFF.

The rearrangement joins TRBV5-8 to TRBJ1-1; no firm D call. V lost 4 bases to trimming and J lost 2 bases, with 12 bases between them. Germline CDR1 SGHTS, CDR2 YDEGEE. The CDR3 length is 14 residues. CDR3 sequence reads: CASSPLTSNTEAFF. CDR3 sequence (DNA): TGTGCCAGCAGCCCACTGACGAGTAACACTGAAGCTTTCTTT.

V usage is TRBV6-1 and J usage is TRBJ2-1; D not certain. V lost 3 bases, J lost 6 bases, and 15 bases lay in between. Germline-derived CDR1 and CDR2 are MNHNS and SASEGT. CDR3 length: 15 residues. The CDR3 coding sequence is TGTGCCAGCAGTGAGGGCGGCTATGCTGCCAATGAGCAGTTCTTC. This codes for CASSEGGYAANEQFF.

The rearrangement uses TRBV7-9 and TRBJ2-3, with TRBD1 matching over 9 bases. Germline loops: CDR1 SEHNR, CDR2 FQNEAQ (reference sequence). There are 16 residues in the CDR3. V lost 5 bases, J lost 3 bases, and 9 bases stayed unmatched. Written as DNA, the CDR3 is TGTGCCAGCAGCCCCTTGGGGGACAGGGTAACAGATACGCAGTATTTT. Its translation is CASSPLGDRVTDTQYF. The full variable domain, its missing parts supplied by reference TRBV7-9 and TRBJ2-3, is DTGVSQNPRHKITKRGQNVTFRCDPISEHNRLYWYRQTLGQGPEFLTYFQNEAQLEKSRLLSDRFSAERPKGSFSTLEIQRTEQGDSAMYLCASSPLGDRVTDTQYFGPGTRLTVL.

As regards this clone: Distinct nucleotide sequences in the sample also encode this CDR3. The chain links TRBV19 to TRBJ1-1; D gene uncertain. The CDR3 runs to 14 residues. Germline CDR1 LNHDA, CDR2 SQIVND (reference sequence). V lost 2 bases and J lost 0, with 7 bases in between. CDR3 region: CASSINRLNTEAFF. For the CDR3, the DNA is TGTGCCAGTAGTATAAATCGTCTGAACACTGAAGCTTTCTTT.

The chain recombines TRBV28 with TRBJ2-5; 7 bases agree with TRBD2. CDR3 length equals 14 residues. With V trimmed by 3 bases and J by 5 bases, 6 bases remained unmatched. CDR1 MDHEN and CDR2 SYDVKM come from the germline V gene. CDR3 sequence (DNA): TGTGCCAGCAGTTTCGGCGGGAGCGGGGAGACCCAGTACTTC. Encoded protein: CASSFGGSGETQYF.

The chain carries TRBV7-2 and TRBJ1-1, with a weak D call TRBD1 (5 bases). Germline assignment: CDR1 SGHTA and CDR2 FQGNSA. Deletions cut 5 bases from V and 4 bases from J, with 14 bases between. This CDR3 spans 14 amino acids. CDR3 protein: CASSPGGVRTEAFF. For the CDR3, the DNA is TGTGCCAGCAGCCCCGGGGGGGTGCGCACTGAAGCTTTCTTT.

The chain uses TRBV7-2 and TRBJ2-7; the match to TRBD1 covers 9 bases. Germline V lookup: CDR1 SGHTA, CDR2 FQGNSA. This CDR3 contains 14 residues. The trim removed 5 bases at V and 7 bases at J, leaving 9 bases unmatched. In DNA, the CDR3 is TGTGCCAGCAGCCCGGACAGGGGAGTTTGGGAGCAGTACTTC. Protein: CASSPDRGVWEQYF.

The DNA of the CDR3 is TGTGCCAGCAGCTTAAGACAGGGGGCCACCGGGGAGCTGTTTTTT. This sequence encodes CASSLRQGATGELFF. This chain uses TRBV7-2 with TRBJ2-2, with TRBD1 identical over 10 bases. This CDR3 spans 15 amino acids. In germline, CDR1 is SGHTA, CDR2 FQGNSA. Germline trimming cut 2 bases from V and 4 bases from J; bases unmatched to any gene: 1. Supplemented by reference TRBV7-2 and TRBJ2-2, the full variable domain reads GAGVSQSPSNKVTEKGKDVELRCDPISGHTALYWYRQSLGQGLEFLIYFQGNSAPDKSGLPSDRFSAERTGGSVSTLTIQRTQQEDSAVYLCASSLRQGATGELFFGEGSRLTVL.

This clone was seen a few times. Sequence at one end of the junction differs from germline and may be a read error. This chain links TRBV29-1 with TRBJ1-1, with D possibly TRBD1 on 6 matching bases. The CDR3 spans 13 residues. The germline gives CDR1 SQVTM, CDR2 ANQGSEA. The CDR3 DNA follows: TGCAGCGCTGAAAGACAGGAACTCACTGAAGCTTTCTTT. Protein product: CSAERQELTEAFF. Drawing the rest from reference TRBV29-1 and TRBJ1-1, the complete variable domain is SAVISQKPSRDICQRGTSLTIQCQVDSQVTMMFWYRQQPGQSLTLIATANQGSEATYESGFVIDKFPISRPNLTFSTLTVSNMSPEDSSIYLCSAERQELTEAFFGQGTRLTVV.

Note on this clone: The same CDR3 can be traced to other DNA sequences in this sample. The CDR3 DNA follows: TGCGCCAGCAGCTTGGAGGGACAGGGCTATGGCTACACCTTC. Translated: CASSLEGQGYGYTF. V usage is TRBV5-1 and J usage is TRBJ1-2, with 9 nucleotides matching TRBD1. Trimming cost V 0 bases and J 4 bases; bases outside gene matches: 1. Germline CDR1 and CDR2: SGHRS and YFSETQ. The length of the CDR3 is 14 residues. Looking up the rest from reference TRBV5-1 and TRBJ1-2 gives the full variable domain: KAGVTQTPRYLIKTRGQQVTLSCSPISGHRSVSWYQQTPGQGLQFLFEYFSETQRNKGNFPGRFSGRQFSNSRSEMNVSTLELGDSALYLCASSLEGQGYGYTFGSGTRLTVV.

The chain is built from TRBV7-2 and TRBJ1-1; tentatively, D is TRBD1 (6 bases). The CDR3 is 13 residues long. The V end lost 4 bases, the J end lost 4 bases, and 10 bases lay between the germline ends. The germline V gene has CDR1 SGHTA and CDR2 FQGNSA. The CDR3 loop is CASSSGHPTEAFF. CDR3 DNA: TGTGCCAGCAGCTCGGGACACCCCACTGAAGCTTTCTTT.